This T cell receptor (beta chain) stems from a study of monozygotic twins with cystic fibrosis. On the study more broadly: Roughly 3.2 micrograms of fragmented DNA underwent roughly 16 PCR cycles for library preparation. Study-level points and caveats: Low clonality (median approximately 0.0095) suggested a mostly naive repertoire. Monozygotic CF twin pairs shared significantly more nucleotide-identical clonotypes than unrelated CF individuals did. Co-twins had the most similar V usage for 13 of 16 pairs, J for 8.

Sequencing was performed with immunoSEQ multiplex PCR; in TCRdb, only in-frame clones are kept and a portion is missing. This table has 25,000 to 30,000 clones, around nine tenths appearing once. On this clone: Its antigen is still unknown.

CDR3 length: 10 residues. The germline V and J ends were trimmed by 5 bases and 10 bases, with 11 bases remaining between them. Germline loops: CDR1 GTSNPN, CDR2 SVGIG (reference sequence). This chain links TRBV30 with TRBJ1-1; a possible D gene is TRBD1 (5 bases). This sequence was found in a girl aged 2-10 years with cystic fibrosis. Sample: blood. The CDR3 here is CAWGGVGAFF. CDR3 DNA: TGTGCCTGGGGGGGGGTCGGAGCTTTCTTT.